This is a list of T cell receptor beta chains from one sample in a study of cytomegalovirus exposure and HLA in healthy donors. Sequencing was performed with immunoSEQ multiplex PCR; in TCRdb, only in-frame clones are kept and a portion is missing. The table has around 190,000 clones, about 79% seen once; the top ten hold 0.95% to 1.5%. The specimen was PBMCs. The receptor source for this set is a girl aged 2-10 years in good health and CMV-seropositive. Both conserved end residues are part of each CDR3. D genes are given only for firm matches. Clone size is not always given. Where it is, it says once, few, many or a class for expanded clones.

D,size,J,V,DNA,CDR3
TRBD2,.,TRBJ2-1,TRBV5-6,TGTGCCAGCAGCTTGGCGGGAGGTAGCGGGTGGGCGGGCAATGAGCAGTTCTTC,CASSLAGGSGWAGNEQFF
TRBD1,.,TRBJ1-5,TRBV5-1,TGCGCCAGCAGCTTGGTAGGGGGCGATGGCAATCAGCCCCAGCATTTT,CASSLVGGDGNQPQHF
TRBD1,few,TRBJ1-1,TRBV29-1,TGCAGCGTTGGCCAGGGGGACGCGGCTTTCTTT,CSVGQGDAAFF
TRBD1,.,TRBJ2-2,TRBV7-9,TGTGCCAGCAGCCGGGACAGGGTCAGAGACACCGGGGAGCTGTTTTTT,CASSRDRVRDTGELFF
TRBD2,.,TRBJ2-1,TRBV28,TGTGCCAGCAGGGACCGCCTAGCGGGAGCATACAATGTTGGTGAGCAGTTCTTC,CASRDRLAGAYNVGEQFF
.,.,TRBJ1-1,TRBV4-1,TGCGCCAGCAGCCAAGTCCGCAGGCCTGAAGCTTTCTTT,CASSQVRRPEAFF
TRBD1,.,TRBJ2-4,TRBV27,TGTGCCAGCAATCCGGGACAGGCCGAAGGGAGGAGCATTCAGTACTTC,CASNPGQAEGRSIQYF
TRBD2,.,TRBJ2-1,TRBV11-1,TGTGCCAGCAGCTTAGAGGGGACTAGTAACAATGAGCAGTTCTTC,CASSLEGTSNNEQFF
TRBD1,.,TRBJ2-7,TRBV9,TGTGCCAGCAGCTTAGGGGGCGGCTACGAGCAGTACTTC,CASSLGGGYEQYF
.,.,TRBJ1-3,TRBV5-6,TGTGCCAGCAGCATGGGACCTAGCCTTGGAAACACCATATATTTT,CASSMGPSLGNTIYF
.,once,TRBJ1-3,TRBV4-1,TGCGCCAGCAGCTATTACGGGACCCAGGGGAGACCGAGCTCTGGAAACACCATATATTTT,CASSYYGTQGRPSSGNTIYF
.,few,TRBJ1-4,TRBV28,TGTGCCAGCAGTTCCGGGGGGAGGAGAGGGGTTAATGAAAAACTGTTTTTT,CASSSGGRRGVNEKLFF
.,.,TRBJ1-5,TRBV30,TGTGCCTGGAGCGCCCAGGCCAATCAGCCCCAGCATTTT,CAWSAQANQPQHF
.,.,TRBJ1-1,TRBV21-1,TGTGCCAGCACCTCATGGGGGGGGAAACCGGCACGCAGGACTGAAGCTTTCTTT,CASTSWGGKPARRTEAFF
.,.,TRBJ2-7,TRBV9,TGCGCCAGCAGCTCTCTCGGAGGGGAGTACGAGCAGTACTTC,CASSSLGGEYEQYF
.,.,TRBJ2-7,TRBV6-6,TGTGCCAGCAGTCTCCGAGTGAGCTACGAGCAGTACTTC,CASSLRVSYEQYF
.,once,TRBJ2-3,TRBV7-3,TGTGCCAGCAGCCGGGACTTCGCTAGCACAGATACGCAGTATTTT,CASSRDFASTDTQYF
.,few,TRBJ1-4,TRBV7-9,TGTGCCAGCAGCCCCTTAAGCCTTGTGGAAAAACTGTTTTTT,CASSPLSLVEKLFF
.,.,TRBJ2-5,TRBV9,TGTGCCAGCAGCGTCACAGGGAGCCAAGAGACCCAGTACTTC,CASSVTGSQETQYF
.,.,TRBJ2-7,TRBV23-1,TGCGCCAGCAGTCAAACCCAATTTTACGGGACTTCCTACGAGCAGTACTTC,CASSQTQFYGTSYEQYF
.,few,TRBJ2-7,TRBV5-1,TGCGCCAGCAGACTACGAAGCGAGAATTACGAGCAGTACTTC,CASRLRSENYEQYF
TRBD1,.,TRBJ2-7,TRBV9,TGTGCCAGCAGCGTAGGTTTGTCCGGGACAGAAAAGCAGTACTTC,CASSVGLSGTEKQYF
.,.,TRBJ1-1,TRBV6-5,TGTGCCAGCAGTGAAGCGTGGACTGAAGCTTTCTTT,CASSEAWTEAFF
.,.,TRBJ1-1,TRBV5-1,TGCGCCAGCAGCCCAACCGGGGGACGGAGAAACACTGAAGCTTTCTTT,CASSPTGGRRNTEAFF
.,.,TRBJ1-1,TRBV20-1,TGCAGTGCGTTAAACACTGAAGCTTTCTTT,CSALNTEAFF
.,.,TRBJ2-7,TRBV6-6,TGTGCCAGCAGTTACGCCCTACACAGGAGCTCCTACGAGCAGTACTTC,CASSYALHRSSYEQYF
TRBD1,.,TRBJ1-2,TRBV7-9,TGTGCCAGCAGCTTAGGGGACAGGGGTCGCTACGGCTACACCTTC,CASSLGDRGRYGYTF
.,.,TRBJ2-7,TRBV7-9,TGTGCCAGCAGCTTTCCGGGGACACCCTACGAGCAGTACTTC,CASSFPGTPYEQYF
TRBD2,.,TRBJ2-1,TRBV7-9,TGTGCCAGCAGCTCACGACTTGGGTCGACTAGCGGGCCCTACAATGAGCAGTTCTTC,CASSSRLGSTSGPYNEQFF
TRBD2,once,TRBJ2-3,TRBV9,TGTGCCAGCAGCTCAACCCTCCGACTAGCGGGAGGGCCTAGAGATACGCAGTATTTT,CASSSTLRLAGGPRDTQYF
TRBD2,.,TRBJ2-7,TRBV5-1,TGCGCCAGCAGCTATGGAGCGGGAGGGATTTCGGAGCAGTACTTC,CASSYGAGGISEQYF
.,.,TRBJ1-3,TRBV2,TGTGCCAGCAGTGAAGCTCCCAGGTTGAACACCATATATTTT,CASSEAPRLNTIYF
.,.,TRBJ1-1,TRBV7-3,TGTGCCAGCAGCCCTCGCCGGGACACTGAAGCTTTCTTT,CASSPRRDTEAFF
.,.,TRBJ1-6,TRBV2,TGTGCCAGCAGGCCCGGGTCAGTAAATTCACCCCTCCACTTT,CASRPGSVNSPLHF
.,.,TRBJ2-3,TRBV9,TGTGCCAGCAGCTCCCAAGGCAGGGACACAGATACGCAGTATTTT,CASSSQGRDTDTQYF
.,once,TRBJ1-4,TRBV28,TGTGCCAGCAGTCTCCCCACACAGGACGAACTGTTTTTT,CASSLPTQDELFF
.,.,TRBJ2-1,TRBV7-3,TGTGCCAGCAGCTTAAATTATTACTATGAGCAGTTCTTC,CASSLNYYYEQFF
TRBD1,.,TRBJ1-1,TRBV27,TGTGCCAGCAGCTCCCAGGACAGGGGGTACGAAGCTTTCTTT,CASSSQDRGYEAFF
.,.,TRBJ1-1,TRBV4-1,TGCGCCAGCAGCCAAGGGCTCGTGGCTGAAGCTTTCTTT,CASSQGLVAEAFF
TRBD2,.,TRBJ2-1,TRBV7-3,TGTGCCAGCAGCCCAGCTGGGCTAGCGGGAGGAACAGGGAATGAGCAGTTCTTC,CASSPAGLAGGTGNEQFF
.,.,TRBJ2-5,TRBV6-5,TGTGCCAGCAGCAGGGCAGAGACCCAGTACTTC,CASSRAETQYF
TRBD1,.,TRBJ2-1,TRBV6-1,TGTGCCAGCAGTGAAATATCACAGGGGCCCTACAATGAGCAGTTCTTC,CASSEISQGPYNEQFF
TRBD1,.,TRBJ2-2,TRBV11-3,TGTGCCAGCAGCCCACCGGGACAGGGTTACATCGGGGAGCTGTTTTTT,CASSPPGQGYIGELFF
.,.,TRBJ1-5,TRBV12-1,TGTGCCAGCAGCTTTTGTACCGGGCAGCCCCAGCATTTT,CASSFCTGQPQHF
.,few,TRBJ2-1,TRBV5-1,TGCGCCAGCGGCGGGACAGCCGAGCAGTTCTTC,CASGGTAEQFF
TRBD1,.,TRBJ2-2,TRBV9,TGTGCCAGCAGCACCCGGACAGGGGGGACCGGGGAGCTGTTTTTT,CASSTRTGGTGELFF
TRBD1,.,TRBJ1-1,TRBV2,TGTGCCAGCAGTGGAGGGACAGGACGAACTGAAGCTTTCTTT,CASSGGTGRTEAFF
.,.,TRBJ2-1,TRBV10-2,TGCGCCAGCAGTGACCGGGAGACCCACTACAATGAGCAGTTCTTC,CASSDRETHYNEQFF
TRBD1,.,TRBJ2-7,TRBV4-2,TGTGCCAGCAGCCCCGGGACAGGAGACTACGAGCAGTACTTC,CASSPGTGDYEQYF
TRBD1,once,TRBJ1-2,TRBV6-1,TGTGCCAGCAGTCAGCCGGGCCAGGGGGCCTATGGCTACACCTTC,CASSQPGQGAYGYTF
TRBD1,.,TRBJ1-6,TRBV5-1,TGCGCCAGCAGCTCCGGGACAGGGAATTCACCCCTCCACTTT,CASSSGTGNSPLHF
.,.,TRBJ2-3,TRBV6-4,TGTGCCAGCAGTGACTCGGGGACAAAACCCACAGATACGCAGTATTTT,CASSDSGTKPTDTQYF
TRBD2,.,TRBJ2-1,TRBV7-6,TGTGCCAGCAGCTCGAACTACCCGGTTGGGGGGGGTGAGCAGTTCTTC,CASSSNYPVGGGEQFF
.,once,TRBJ1-1,TRBV9,TGTGCCAGCAGTCCAGGGCCAGCCCCCTACACTGAAGCTTTCTTT,CASSPGPAPYTEAFF